This entry lists 24 T cell receptor beta chains sequenced from one sample in a study of blood T cell repertoires in COVID-19. Using immunoSEQ multiplex PCR, the repertoire was profiled, and TCRdb retains in-frame clones only, with some absent. The table records about 35,000 clones, almost 85% of them present only once. The sequencing sample was made of peripheral blood. The receptors shown here come from an older man with active or convalescent COVID-19.

This chain uses TRBV19 with TRBJ2-1; 7 nucleotides line up with TRBD1. The trim removed 4 bases at V and 3 bases at J, leaving 12 bases unmatched. CDR1 and CDR2 (germline): LNHDA, SQIVND (reference sequence). CDR3 length equals 17 residues. The CDR3 sequence is CASSTKTGSPYYNEQFF. The CDR3 DNA follows: TGTGCCAGTAGTACCAAGACAGGGTCACCCTACTACAATGAGCAGTTCTTC.

The chain carries TRBV28 and TRBJ1-1; D unresolved. Germline assignment: CDR1 MDHEN and CDR2 SYDVKM. This CDR3 region has 14 residues. Trimming pared 5 bases from V and 4 bases from J, leaving 14 bases between. The CDR3 bases are TGTGCCAGCAGTGGTGGGCCGATGGGCACTGAAGCTTTCTTT. Protein product: CASSGGPMGTEAFF. The variable domain in full, with the rest retrieved from reference TRBV28 and TRBJ1-1, is DVKVTQSSRYLVKRTGEKVFLECVQDMDHENMFWYRQDPGLGLRLIYFSYDVKMKEKGDIPEGYSVSREKKERFSLILESASTNQTSMYLCASSGGPMGTEAFFGQGTRLTVV.

The J gene is TRBJ2-1, the V gene TRBV28; tentatively, D is TRBD2 (6 bases). V lost 6 bases and J lost 4, with 16 bases in between. The germline V gene encodes CDR1 MDHEN and CDR2 SYDVKM. The CDR3 length is 15 residues. CDR3 DNA sequence: TGTGCCAGCAGCAGCGGAGGGGCGAAATACAATGAGCAGTTCTTC. As protein: CASSSGGAKYNEQFF.

The chain combines TRBV19 with TRBJ1-1; D remains ambiguous. The CDR3 length is 14 residues. The germline gives CDR1 LNHDA, CDR2 SQIVND (reference sequence). Trimming took 3 bases from V and 1 from J, leaving 9 bases between them. DNA for the CDR3: TGTGCCAGTAGTATCCTTAGCCAGAACACTGAAGCTTTCTTT. Its translation is CASSILSQNTEAFF.

The CDR3 DNA sequence: TGTGCCAGCAGCTCCGCGGACAGGGATAACTATGGCTACACCTTC. Its protein is CASSSADRDNYGYTF. V gene TRBV7-9 combines with J gene TRBJ1-2, with 8 bases identical to TRBD1. The CDR3 spans 15 residues. Per germline, CDR1 SEHNR and CDR2 FQNEAQ (reference sequence). J was trimmed by 1 base and V by 4 bases; bases with no gene match: 5.

The chain combines TRBV6-2 or TRBV6-3 with TRBJ1-6; D not resolved. Trimming took off 2 bases at V and 7 bases at J, with 15 bases between the two ends. The length of the CDR3 is 16 residues. Germline lookup yields CDR1 MNHEY and CDR2 SVGEGT. CDR3 sequence (DNA): TGTGCCAGCAGTTACCGCCAAGCCGTGGTAAATTCACCCCTCCACTTT. Protein sequence: CASSYRQAVVNSPLHF.

The chain has TRBV5-1 and TRBJ2-1, with D uncertain. Germline V lookup: CDR1 SGHRS, CDR2 YFSETQ. The CDR3 sequence is 15 residues long. Deletions cut 1 base from V and 0 bases from J, with 8 bases between. For the CDR3, the DNA is TGCGCCAGCAGCTTGAGTCCGGGCTCCTACAATGAGCAGTTCTTC. Translating gives CASSLSPGSYNEQFF. Full variable domain (rest looked up from reference TRBV5-1 and TRBJ2-1): KAGVTQTPRYLIKTRGQQVTLSCSPISGHRSVSWYQQTPGQGLQFLFEYFSETQRNKGNFPGRFSGRQFSNSRSEMNVSTLELGDSALYLCASSLSPGSYNEQFFGPGTRLTVL.

V usage is TRBV6-1 and J usage is TRBJ2-1; D is possibly TRBD1 (6 bases). There are 15 residues in the CDR3. Germline lookup yields CDR1 MNHNS and CDR2 SASEGT. Trimming shortened V by 2 bases and J by 5 bases, and 13 bases separated the two germline ends. Here the CDR3 reads CASSELGTSNNEQFF. The CDR3 nucleotides are TGTGCCAGCAGTGAATTGGGGACAAGTAACAATGAGCAGTTCTTC.

V is TRBV9 and J is TRBJ1-6; D call uncertain. Germline V gene sequence: CDR1 SGDLS, CDR2 YYNGEE. Trimming took off 4 bases at V and 0 bases at J, with 11 bases between the two ends. The CDR3 runs to 16 residues. The CDR3 is CASSPELSSYNSPLHF. CDR3 coding DNA: TGTGCCAGCAGCCCCGAGCTGAGCTCCTATAATTCACCCCTCCACTTT. Complete variable domain (other parts from reference TRBV9 and TRBJ1-6): DSGVTQTPKHLITATGQRVTLRCSPRSGDLSVYWYQQSLDQGLQFLIQYYNGEERAKGNILERFSAQQFPDLHSELNLSSLELGDSALYFCASSPELSSYNSPLHFGNGTRLTVT.

This chain connects TRBV19 to TRBJ2-7, with TRBD2 identical over 10 bases. Trimming took 5 bases from V and 4 from J; bases not matched to a gene: 14. The CDR3 sequence is 17 residues long. Germline lookup yields CDR1 LNHDA and CDR2 SQIVND (reference sequence). The CDR3 protein is CASSGLEASGRRYEQYF. CDR3 coding DNA: TGTGCCAGTAGTGGCCTCGAGGCTAGCGGGAGAAGGTACGAGCAGTACTTC.

V gene TRBV20-1 combines with J gene TRBJ1-5; D is ambiguous. This CDR3 is built from 17 residues. CDR1 and CDR2 from the germline V gene are DFQATT and SNEGSKA (reference sequence). V lost 3 bases and J 0 bases, leaving 18 bases between the germline ends. As DNA, the CDR3 is TGCAGTGCTAGTACAAGAGGAGTGGGTTATAGCAATCAGCCCCAGCATTTT. This sequence encodes CSASTRGVGYSNQPQHF.

The chain joins TRBV27 to TRBJ2-7, with 8 bases identical to TRBD1. The CDR3 is 14 residues long. J was trimmed by 2 bases and V by 2 bases; bases with no gene match: 2. CDR1 is MNHEY, CDR2 SMNVEV, per germline (reference sequence). The CDR3 spells CASSLDRGPYEQYF. As DNA, the CDR3 is TGTGCCAGCAGTTTAGACAGGGGACCCTACGAGCAGTACTTC.

The genes are TRBV7-8 and TRBJ2-1; 7 nucleotides align to TRBD1. Germline trimming cut 5 bases from V and 8 bases from J; bases unmatched to any gene: 12. This CDR3 spans 15 amino acids. The germline gives CDR1 SGHVS, CDR2 FQNEAQ. CDR3 DNA: TGTGCCAGCAGCCCGAGAAACAACAGGGGTTATGAGCAGTTCTTC. Translated: CASSPRNNRGYEQFF.

V is TRBV6-5 and J is TRBJ2-2, with 9 bases aligning to TRBD1. J lost 6 bases, V lost 5 bases, and 4 bases had no gene match. CDR1 and CDR2 (germline): MNHEY, SVGAGI. The CDR3 is made up of 14 amino acids. The DNA of the CDR3 is TGTGCCAGCAGTCAAACAGGGGGCCCCGGGGAGCTGTTTTTT. Protein: CASSQTGGPGELFF.

Note on this clone: In the same sample, other DNA sequences code for this CDR3. V usage is TRBV9 and J usage is TRBJ2-3, with unresolved D. From germline, CDR1 is SGDLS and CDR2 YYNGEE. The CDR3 sequence is 12 residues long. The V end lost 3 bases, the J end lost 3 bases, and 5 bases lay between the germline ends. Here the CDR3 DNA reads TGTGCCAGCAGCGCTCGGACAGATACGCAGTATTTT. Protein product: CASSARTDTQYF.

The chain employs TRBV7-9 and TRBJ1-1, with D possibly matching TRBD1 (5 bases). V dropped 3 bases and J dropped 3 bases, with 11 bases sitting between them. Germline CDR1 is SEHNR and CDR2 is FQNEAQ (reference sequence). The CDR3 runs to 14 residues. DNA of the CDR3: TGTGCCAGCAGCTTGCAGGGAGGGGACACTGAAGCTTTCTTT. This encodes CASSLQGGDTEAFF.

This clone was seen just once. V usage is TRBV11-3 and J usage is TRBJ2-3, with 7 bases matching TRBD2. J lost 2 bases, V lost 0 bases, and 11 bases had no gene match. The CDR3 has 18 residues. Per germline, CDR1 SGHNT and CDR2 YENEEA. The CDR3 sequence is CASSLETWREFNTDTQYF. The DNA of the CDR3 is TGTGCCAGCAGCTTAGAAACATGGCGGGAGTTTAACACAGATACGCAGTATTTT.

The chain has TRBV11-2 and TRBJ2-3; D is possibly TRBD1 (6 bases). Looked up from germline, CDR1 is SGHAT and CDR2 is FQNNGV. The V gene lost 5 bases and the J gene lost 4 bases, with 13 bases spanning the gap. This CDR3 is 14 amino acids long. For the CDR3, the DNA is TGTGCCAGCAGCCCTTACAGGGTCGCAGATACGCAGTATTTT. Its protein is CASSPYRVADTQYF. Supplemented by reference TRBV11-2 and TRBJ2-3, the full variable domain reads EAGVAQSPRYKIIEKRQSVAFWCNPISGHATLYWYQQILGQGPKLLIQFQNNGVVDDSQLPKDRFSAERLKGVDSTLKIQPAKLEDSAVYLCASSPYRVADTQYFGPGTRLTVL.

The rearrangement joins TRBV11-1 to TRBJ2-2, with 7 bases aligning to TRBD1. The CDR3 is made up of 15 amino acids. CDR1 and CDR2 (germline): SGHAT, FQDESV (reference sequence). V was clipped by 1 base and J by 7 bases; unmatched bases: 6. CDR3 in amino acids: CASSLGGGAIGELFF. CDR3 coding DNA: TGTGCCAGCAGCTTAGGAGGGGGCGCGATCGGGGAGCTGTTTTTT.

The chain uses TRBV4-2 and TRBJ1-2; D is perhaps TRBD1 (6 bases). With 0 bases removed from V and 4 bases from J, the gap between germline ends came to 21 bases. CDR1 and CDR2 from the germline V gene are LGHNA and YNFKEQ. This CDR3 is built from 18 residues. The CDR3 DNA reads TGTGCCAGCAGCCAAGACCCCCCTAGCAGGGGCCGTATCTATGGCTACACCTTC. Its translation: CASSQDPPSRGRIYGYTF.

This chain connects TRBV28 to TRBJ1-2, with D possibly being TRBD1 (6 bases). This CDR3 has 14 amino acids. From germline, CDR1 is MDHEN and CDR2 SYDVKM. V was cut by 5 bases and J by 8 bases, with 18 bases left in between. CDR3 nucleotide sequence: TGTGCCAGCAGTCCGGGACAAGTCAAAGGAGGCTACACCTTC. Encoded protein: CASSPGQVKGGYTF.

The chain employs TRBV4-3 and TRBJ2-2; possibly TRBD1 for D (5 bases). This CDR3 spans 14 amino acids. Between the trimmed V and J ends, which lost 0 bases and 3 bases, there was a span of 5 bases. Germline V gene lookup returns CDR1 LGHNA and CDR2 YSLEER. CDR3 protein: CASSQEGHTGELFF. DNA for the CDR3: TGCGCCAGCAGCCAAGAGGGGCACACCGGGGAGCTGTTTTTT.

This chain connects TRBV19 to TRBJ1-2; D might be TRBD1 (6 bases). The CDR3 sequence is 15 residues long. Germline lookup yields CDR1 LNHDA and CDR2 SQIVND (reference sequence). Trimming removed 9 bases from V and 4 bases from J, with 21 bases in between. This CDR3 reads CASNNKGGASYGYTF. The CDR3 nucleotides read TGTGCCAGCAACAACAAAGGGGGGGCTTCCTATGGCTACACCTTC.

The chain combines TRBV25-1 with TRBJ1-1; D is undetermined. Per the germline V gene, CDR1 is MGHDK and CDR2 is SYGVNS. Trimming stripped 6 bases from V and 0 bases from J, with 8 bases between. This CDR3 region has 13 residues. The CDR3 reads CASRNQVNTEAFF. In DNA form, the CDR3 reads TGTGCCAGCAGAAACCAGGTGAACACTGAAGCTTTCTTT.